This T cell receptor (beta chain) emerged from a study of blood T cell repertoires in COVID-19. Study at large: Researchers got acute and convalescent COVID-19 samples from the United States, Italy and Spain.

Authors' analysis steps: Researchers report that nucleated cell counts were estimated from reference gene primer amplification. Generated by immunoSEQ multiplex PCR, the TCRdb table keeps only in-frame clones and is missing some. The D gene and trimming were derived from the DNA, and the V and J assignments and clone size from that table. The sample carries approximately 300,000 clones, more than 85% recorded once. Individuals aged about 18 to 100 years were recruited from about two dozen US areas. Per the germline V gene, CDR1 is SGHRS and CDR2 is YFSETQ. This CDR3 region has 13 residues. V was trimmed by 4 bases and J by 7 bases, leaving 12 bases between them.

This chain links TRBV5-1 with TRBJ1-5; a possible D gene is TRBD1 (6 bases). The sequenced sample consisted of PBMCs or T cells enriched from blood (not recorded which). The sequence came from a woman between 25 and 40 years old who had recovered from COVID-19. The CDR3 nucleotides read TGCGCCAGCAGCGCCGGGGGGGCCCAGCCCCAGCATTTT. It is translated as CASSAGGAQPQHF.